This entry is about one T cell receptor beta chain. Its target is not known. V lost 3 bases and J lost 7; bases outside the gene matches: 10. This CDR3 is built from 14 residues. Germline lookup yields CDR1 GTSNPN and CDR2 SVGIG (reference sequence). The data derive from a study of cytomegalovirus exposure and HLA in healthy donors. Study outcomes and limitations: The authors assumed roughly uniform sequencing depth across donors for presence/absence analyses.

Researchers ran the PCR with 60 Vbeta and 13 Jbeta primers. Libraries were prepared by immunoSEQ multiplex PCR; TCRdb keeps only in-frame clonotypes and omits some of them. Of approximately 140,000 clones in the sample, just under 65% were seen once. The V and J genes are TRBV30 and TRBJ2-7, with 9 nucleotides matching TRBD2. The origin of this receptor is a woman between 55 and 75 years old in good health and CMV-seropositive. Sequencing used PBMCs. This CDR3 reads CAWSPGLASREQYF. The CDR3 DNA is TGTGCCTGGAGCCCGGGACTAGCCTCGAGGGAGCAGTACTTC.